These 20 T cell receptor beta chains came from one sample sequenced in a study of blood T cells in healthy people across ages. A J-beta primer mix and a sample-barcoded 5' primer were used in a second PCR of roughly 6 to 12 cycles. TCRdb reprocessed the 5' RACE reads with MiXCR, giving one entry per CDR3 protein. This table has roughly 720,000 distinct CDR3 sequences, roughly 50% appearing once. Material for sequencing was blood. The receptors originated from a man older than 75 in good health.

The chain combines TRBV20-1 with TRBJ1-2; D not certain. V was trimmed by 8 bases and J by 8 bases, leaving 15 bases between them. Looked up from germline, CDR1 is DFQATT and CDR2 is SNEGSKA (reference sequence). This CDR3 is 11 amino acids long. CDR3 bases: TGCAGTACTCCCGGGATTCGGGGCTACACCTTC. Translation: CSTPGIRGYTF.

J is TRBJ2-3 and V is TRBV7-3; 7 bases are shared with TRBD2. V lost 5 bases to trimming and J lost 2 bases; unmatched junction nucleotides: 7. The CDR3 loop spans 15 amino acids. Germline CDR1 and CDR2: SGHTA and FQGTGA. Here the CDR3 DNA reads TGTGCCAGCAGCCCGACTAGCTCTATCACAGATACGCAGTATTTT. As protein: CASSPTSSITDTQYF.

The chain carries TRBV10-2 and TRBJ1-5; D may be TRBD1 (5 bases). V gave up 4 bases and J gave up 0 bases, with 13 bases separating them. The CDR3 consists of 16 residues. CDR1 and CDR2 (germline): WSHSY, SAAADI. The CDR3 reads CASSGGSQYSNQPQHF. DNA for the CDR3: TGCGCCAGCAGTGGGGGGTCCCAATATAGCAATCAGCCCCAGCATTTT.

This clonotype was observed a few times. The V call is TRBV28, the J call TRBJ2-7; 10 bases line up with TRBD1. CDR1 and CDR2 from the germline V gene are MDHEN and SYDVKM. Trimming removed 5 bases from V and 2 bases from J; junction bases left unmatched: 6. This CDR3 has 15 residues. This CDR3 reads CASSPWTGGTYEQYF. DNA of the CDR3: TGTGCCAGCAGTCCGTGGACAGGGGGAACCTACGAGCAGTACTTC.

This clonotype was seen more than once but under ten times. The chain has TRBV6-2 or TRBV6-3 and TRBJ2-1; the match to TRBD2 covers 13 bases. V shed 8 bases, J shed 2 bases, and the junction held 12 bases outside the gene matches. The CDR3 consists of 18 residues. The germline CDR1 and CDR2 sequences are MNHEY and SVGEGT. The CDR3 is CASRPTSGRIRAYNEQFF. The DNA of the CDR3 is TGTGCCAGCCGACCGACTAGCGGGAGGATAAGAGCCTACAATGAGCAGTTCTTC.

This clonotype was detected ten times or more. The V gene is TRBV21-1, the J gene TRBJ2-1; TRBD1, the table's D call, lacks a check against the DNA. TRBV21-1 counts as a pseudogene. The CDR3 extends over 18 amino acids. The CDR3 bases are TGTGCCAGCAGCAAAGTAGAGGACAGGTTGGGATCGACTAATGAGCAGTTCTTC. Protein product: CASSKVEDRLGSTNEQFF.

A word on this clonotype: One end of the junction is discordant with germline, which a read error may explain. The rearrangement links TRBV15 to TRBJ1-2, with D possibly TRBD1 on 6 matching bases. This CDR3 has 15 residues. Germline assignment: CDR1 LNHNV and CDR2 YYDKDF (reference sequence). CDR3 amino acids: CASSSKWGGAYGYTF. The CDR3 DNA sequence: TGTGCCTCCAGCAGCAAGTGGGGGGGGGCCTATGGCTACACCTTC.

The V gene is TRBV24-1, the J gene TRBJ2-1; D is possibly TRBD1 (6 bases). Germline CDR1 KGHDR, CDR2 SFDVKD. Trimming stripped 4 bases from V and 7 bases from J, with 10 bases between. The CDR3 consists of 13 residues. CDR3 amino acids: CATSDRDINEQFF. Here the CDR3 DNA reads TGTGCCACCAGTGACCGGGACATTAATGAGCAGTTCTTC.

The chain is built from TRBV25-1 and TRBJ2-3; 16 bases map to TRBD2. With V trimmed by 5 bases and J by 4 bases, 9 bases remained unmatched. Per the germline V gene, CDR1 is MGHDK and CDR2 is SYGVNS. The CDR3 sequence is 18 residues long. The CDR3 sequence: CASSPSPGLAGGPDTQYF. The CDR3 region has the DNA TGTGCCAGCAGTCCCTCCCCGGGACTAGCGGGAGGGCCAGATACGCAGTATTTT. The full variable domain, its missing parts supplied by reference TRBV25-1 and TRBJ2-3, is EADIYQTPRYLVIGTGKKITLECSQTMGHDKMYWYQQDPGMELHLIHYSYGVNSTEKGDLSSESTVSRIRTEHFPLTLESARPSHTSQYLCASSPSPGLAGGPDTQYFGPGTRLTVL.

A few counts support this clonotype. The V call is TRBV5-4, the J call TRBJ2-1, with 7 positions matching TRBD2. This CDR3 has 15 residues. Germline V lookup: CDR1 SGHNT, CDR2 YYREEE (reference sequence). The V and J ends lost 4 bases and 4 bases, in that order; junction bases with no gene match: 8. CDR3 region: CASSRERGSYNEQFF. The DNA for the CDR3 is TGTGCCAGCAGCCGTGAGCGGGGTTCTTACAATGAGCAGTTCTTC.

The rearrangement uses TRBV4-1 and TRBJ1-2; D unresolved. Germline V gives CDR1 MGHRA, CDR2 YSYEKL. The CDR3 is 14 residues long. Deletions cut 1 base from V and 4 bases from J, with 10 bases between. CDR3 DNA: TGCGCCAGCAGCCAAGGAATGGGTCCCTATGGCTACACCTTC. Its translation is CASSQGMGPYGYTF.

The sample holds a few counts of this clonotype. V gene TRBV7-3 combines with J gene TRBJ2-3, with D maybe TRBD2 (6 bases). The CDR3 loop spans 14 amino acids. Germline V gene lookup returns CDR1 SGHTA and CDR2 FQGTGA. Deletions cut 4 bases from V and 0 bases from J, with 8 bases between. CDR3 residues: CASSSLASTDTQYF. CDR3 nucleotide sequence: TGTGCCAGCAGCTCCCTAGCGAGCACAGATACGCAGTATTTT.

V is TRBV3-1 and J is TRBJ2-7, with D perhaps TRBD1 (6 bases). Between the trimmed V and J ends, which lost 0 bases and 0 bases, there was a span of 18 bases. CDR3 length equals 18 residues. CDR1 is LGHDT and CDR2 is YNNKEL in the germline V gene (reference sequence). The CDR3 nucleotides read TGTGCCAGCAGCCAAGACGAGACCACAGGGCCGGGCTCCTACGAGCAGTACTTC. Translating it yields CASSQDETTGPGSYEQYF.

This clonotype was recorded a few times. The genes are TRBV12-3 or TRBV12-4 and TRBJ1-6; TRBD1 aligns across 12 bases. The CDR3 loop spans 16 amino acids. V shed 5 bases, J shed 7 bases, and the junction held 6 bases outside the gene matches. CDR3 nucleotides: TGTGCCAGCAGTACCGGGACAGGGGGCTTAAATTCACCCCTCCACTTT. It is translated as CASSTGTGGLNSPLHF.

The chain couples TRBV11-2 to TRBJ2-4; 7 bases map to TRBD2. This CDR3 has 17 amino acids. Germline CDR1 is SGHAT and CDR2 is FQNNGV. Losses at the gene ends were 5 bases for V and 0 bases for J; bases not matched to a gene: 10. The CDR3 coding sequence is TGTGCCAGCAGCCTCCGGACCAGCGGGATAGCCAAAAACATTCAGTACTTC. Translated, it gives CASSLRTSGIAKNIQYF. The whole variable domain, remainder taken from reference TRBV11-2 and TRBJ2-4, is EAGVAQSPRYKIIEKRQSVAFWCNPISGHATLYWYQQILGQGPKLLIQFQNNGVVDDSQLPKDRFSAERLKGVDSTLKIQPAKLEDSAVYLCASSLRTSGIAKNIQYFGAGTRLSVL.

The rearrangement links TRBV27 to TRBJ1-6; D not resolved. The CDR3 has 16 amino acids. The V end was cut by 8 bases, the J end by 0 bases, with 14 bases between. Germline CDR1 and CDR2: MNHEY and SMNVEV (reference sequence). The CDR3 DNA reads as TGTGCCAGCGGCCGGGAGCTAGGCTCCTATAATTCACCCCTCCACTTT. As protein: CASGRELGSYNSPLHF.

CDR3 residues: CSASRGRFRTDTQYF. CDR3 bases: TGCAGTGCTAGTCGGGGCAGGTTTCGCACAGATACGCAGTATTTT. This sequence joins TRBV20-1 and TRBJ2-3; D tentatively fits TRBD1 or TRBD2 (5 bases each). Per the germline V gene, CDR1 is DFQATT and CDR2 is SNEGSKA (reference sequence). There are 15 residues in the CDR3. V dropped 3 bases and J dropped 1 base, with 14 bases sitting between them.

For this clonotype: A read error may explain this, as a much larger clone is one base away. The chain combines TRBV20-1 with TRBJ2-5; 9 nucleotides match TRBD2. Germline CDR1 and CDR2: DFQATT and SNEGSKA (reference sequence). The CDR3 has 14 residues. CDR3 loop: CSASPSGVQGTQYF. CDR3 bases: TGCAGTGCTAGTCCTAGCGGGGTCCAAGGGACCCAGTACTTC.

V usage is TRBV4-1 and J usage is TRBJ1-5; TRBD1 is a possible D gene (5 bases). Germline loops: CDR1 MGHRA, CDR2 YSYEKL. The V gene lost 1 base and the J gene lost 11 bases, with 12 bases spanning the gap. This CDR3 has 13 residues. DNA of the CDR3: TGCGCCAGCAGCCAAGGTGAGGGGAGAGCCCAGCATTTT. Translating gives CASSQGEGRAQHF.

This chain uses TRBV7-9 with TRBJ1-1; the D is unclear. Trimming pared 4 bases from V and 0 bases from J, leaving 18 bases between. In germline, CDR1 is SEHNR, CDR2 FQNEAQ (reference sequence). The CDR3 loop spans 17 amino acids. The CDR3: CASSSSLSLIMNTEAFF. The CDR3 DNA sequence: TGTGCCAGCAGCTCCAGTTTGTCCCTAATCATGAACACTGAAGCTTTCTTT. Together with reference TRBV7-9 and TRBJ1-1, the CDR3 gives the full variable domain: DTGVSQNPRHKITKRGQNVTFRCDPISEHNRLYWYRQTLGQGPEFLTYFQNEAQLEKSRLLSDRFSAERPKGSFSTLEIQRTEQGDSAMYLCASSSSLSLIMNTEAFFGQGTRLTVV.